This passage covers 10 T cell receptor beta chains from one sample sequenced in a study of CD8 T cells in Susac syndrome. Random hexamers served to reverse transcribe roughly 0.45 to 1 ug RNA. TCRdb processed the immunoSEQ multiplex PCR reads anew with MiXCR; each CDR3 protein has one entry. In the table there are 160,000 or so distinct CDR3 sequences, roughly 94% of which are singletons. Sequenced sample: CD4+ T cells from PBMCs. Receptors were obtained from a human donor with multiple sclerosis.

V usage is TRBV12-3 or TRBV12-4 and J usage is TRBJ1-5; 9 bases align to TRBD1. The CDR3 consists of 14 residues. Germline trimming cut 9 bases from V and 7 bases from J; bases unmatched to any gene: 10. CDR3 in amino acids: CASSLTGGGQPQHF. CDR3 bases: TGTGCCAGTTCCCTGACAGGGGGAGGGCAGCCCCAGCATTTT.

The chain uses TRBV24-1 and TRBJ2-1; a weak D match, TRBD1 (6 bases). CDR1 is KGHDR and CDR2 is SFDVKD in the germline V gene. The CDR3 loop spans 12 amino acids. V was cut by 6 bases and J by 6 bases, with 8 bases left in between. CDR3 DNA sequence: TGTGCCACCAGTCTACAGGGCAATGAGCAGTTCTTC. It yields the protein CATSLQGNEQFF.

There are a few counts of this clonotype. The chain is built from TRBV2 and TRBJ2-7; D gene uncertain. Trimming cost V 4 bases and J 1 base, with 2 bases left between them. The CDR3 has 11 amino acids. Germline V gene sequence: CDR1 SNHLY, CDR2 FYNNEI. This CDR3 is CASSGSYEQYF. The CDR3 DNA reads as TGTGCCAGCAGTGGGTCCTACGAGCAGTACTTC.

The rearrangement joins TRBV4-2 to TRBJ2-3; 7 nucleotides match TRBD1. Per the germline V gene, CDR1 is LGHNA and CDR2 is YNFKEQ. This CDR3 has 15 residues. V shed 4 bases, J shed 0 bases, and the junction held 4 bases outside the gene matches. The CDR3: CASSLGTASTDTQYF. The CDR3 DNA reads TGTGCCAGCAGCCTAGGGACAGCTAGCACAGATACGCAGTATTTT.

This clonotype was observed a single time. V usage is TRBV18 and J usage is TRBJ2-4, with D tentatively TRBD1 or TRBD2 (6 bases each). Germline assignment: CDR1 KGHSH and CDR2 LQKENI. The CDR3 loop spans 15 amino acids. Trimming left V 0 bases short and J 6 bases short, with 12 bases between. The CDR3 here is CASSPPGGSGNIQYF. CDR3 nucleotide sequence: TGTGCCAGCTCACCACCCGGGGGCAGTGGAAACATTCAGTACTTC.

This chain uses TRBV27 with TRBJ2-7; D is unresolved. V was pared by 5 bases and J by 2 bases, with 1 base between. The CDR3 loop spans 10 amino acids. Germline assignment: CDR1 MNHEY and CDR2 SMNVEV (reference sequence). CDR3 sequence: CASSAYEQYF. The CDR3, as DNA: TGTGCCAGCAGTGCCTACGAGCAGTACTTC.

This chain connects TRBV4-3 to TRBJ1-5; D is unresolved. The V gene lost 0 bases and the J gene lost 1 base, with 10 bases spanning the gap. Germline values: CDR1 LGHNA, CDR2 YSLEER. This CDR3 spans 16 amino acids. The CDR3 region is CASSQDLVGSNQPQHF. DNA of the CDR3: TGCGCCAGCAGCCAAGACCTGGTGGGCAGCAATCAGCCCCAGCATTTT.

The V and J genes are TRBV30 and TRBJ1-2; D is undetermined. CDR1 and CDR2 from the germline V gene are GTSNPN and SVGIG (reference sequence). This CDR3 comprises 15 residues. Trimming stripped 0 bases from V and 3 bases from J, with 14 bases between. Here the CDR3 reads CAWSVHLTEYYGYTF. CDR3 DNA sequence: TGTGCCTGGAGTGTCCACCTAACAGAATACTATGGCTACACCTTC.

The chain has TRBV30 and TRBJ1-5; tentative D call: TRBD1 (5 bases). There are 13 residues in the CDR3. The germline V gene has CDR1 GTSNPN and CDR2 SVGIG (reference sequence). V lost 4 bases to trimming and J lost 3 bases, with 10 bases between them. DNA for the CDR3: TGTGCCTGGACAAGGGGTTTCAATCAGCCCCAGCATTTT. It yields the protein CAWTRGFNQPQHF.

The V and J genes are TRBV27 and TRBJ2-5; D unclear. Trimming removed 8 bases at V and 5 bases at J, with 6 bases between. The CDR3 covers 10 residues. Per the germline V gene, CDR1 is MNHEY and CDR2 is SMNVEV (reference sequence). CDR3 sequence reads: CASERETQYF. CDR3 in DNA: TGTGCCAGCGAGCGCGAGACCCAGTACTTC.